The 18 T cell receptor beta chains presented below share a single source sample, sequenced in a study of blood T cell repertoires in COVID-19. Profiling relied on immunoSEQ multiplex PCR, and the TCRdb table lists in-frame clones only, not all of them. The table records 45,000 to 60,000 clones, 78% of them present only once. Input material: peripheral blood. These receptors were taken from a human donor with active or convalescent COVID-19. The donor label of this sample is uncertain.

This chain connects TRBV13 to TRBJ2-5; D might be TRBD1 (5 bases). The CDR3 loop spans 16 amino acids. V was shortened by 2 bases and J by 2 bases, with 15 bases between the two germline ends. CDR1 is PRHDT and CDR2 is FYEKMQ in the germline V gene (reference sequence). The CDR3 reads CASSLFRYRQQETQYF. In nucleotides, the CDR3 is TGTGCCAGCAGCTTATTTCGCTACAGACAGCAAGAGACCCAGTACTTC.

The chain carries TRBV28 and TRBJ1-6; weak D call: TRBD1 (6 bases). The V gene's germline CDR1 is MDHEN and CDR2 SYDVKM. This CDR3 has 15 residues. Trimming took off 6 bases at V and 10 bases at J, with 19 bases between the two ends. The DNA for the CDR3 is TGTGCCAGCAGCACGTCAGGGGAACCTGGCTCACCCCTCCACTTT. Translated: CASSTSGEPGSPLHF.

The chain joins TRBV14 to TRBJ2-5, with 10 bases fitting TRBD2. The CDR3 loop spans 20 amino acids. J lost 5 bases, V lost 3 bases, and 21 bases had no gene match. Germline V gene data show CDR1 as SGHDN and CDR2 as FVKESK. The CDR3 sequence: CASSHFGAGLAAGGGETQYF. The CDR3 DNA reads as TGTGCCAGCAGCCATTTTGGGGCAGGACTAGCGGCTGGAGGAGGGGAGACCCAGTACTTC.

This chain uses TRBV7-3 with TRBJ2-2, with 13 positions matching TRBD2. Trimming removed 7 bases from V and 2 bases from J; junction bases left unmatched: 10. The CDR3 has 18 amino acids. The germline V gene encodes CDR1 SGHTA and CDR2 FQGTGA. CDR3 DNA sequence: TGTGCCAGCACCCAATCGGGACTAGCGGGAAAAAACACCGGGGAGCTGTTTTTT. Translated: CASTQSGLAGKNTGELFF.

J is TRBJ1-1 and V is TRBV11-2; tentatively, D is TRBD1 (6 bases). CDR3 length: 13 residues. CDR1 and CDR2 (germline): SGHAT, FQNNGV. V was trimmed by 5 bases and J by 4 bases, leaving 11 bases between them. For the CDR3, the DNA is TGTGCCAGCAGCAAGGGGGGGAGCACTGAAGCTTTCTTT. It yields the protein CASSKGGSTEAFF.

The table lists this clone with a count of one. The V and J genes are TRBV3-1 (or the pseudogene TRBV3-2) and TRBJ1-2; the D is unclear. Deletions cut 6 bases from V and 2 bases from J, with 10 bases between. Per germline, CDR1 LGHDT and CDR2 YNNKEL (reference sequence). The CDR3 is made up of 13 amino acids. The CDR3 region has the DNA TGTGCCAGCAGTCCCACAAACAACTATGGCTACACCTTC. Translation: CASSPTNNYGYTF.

CDR3 bases: TGTGCCAGCAGTGAAGGGGCAGGCTCAGATACGCAGTATTTT. Its translation: CASSEGAGSDTQYF. The chain carries TRBV2 and TRBJ2-3; D is uncertain. The CDR3 is 14 residues long. Per germline, CDR1 SNHLY and CDR2 FYNNEI. V lost 1 base and J lost 4, with 9 bases in between.

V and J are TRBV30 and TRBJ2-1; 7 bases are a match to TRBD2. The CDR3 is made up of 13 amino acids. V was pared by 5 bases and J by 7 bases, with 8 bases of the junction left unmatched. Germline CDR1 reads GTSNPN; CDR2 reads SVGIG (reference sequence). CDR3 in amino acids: CAWDPGGLNEQFF. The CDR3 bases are TGTGCCTGGGACCCGGGGGGTTTGAATGAGCAGTTCTTC.

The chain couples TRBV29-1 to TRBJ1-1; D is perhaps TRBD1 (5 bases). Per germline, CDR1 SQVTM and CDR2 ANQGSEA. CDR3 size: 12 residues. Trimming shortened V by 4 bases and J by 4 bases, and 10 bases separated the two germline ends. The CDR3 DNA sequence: TGCAGCGTTGGCCAGGGAGGCACTGAAGCTTTCTTT. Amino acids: CSVGQGGTEAFF.

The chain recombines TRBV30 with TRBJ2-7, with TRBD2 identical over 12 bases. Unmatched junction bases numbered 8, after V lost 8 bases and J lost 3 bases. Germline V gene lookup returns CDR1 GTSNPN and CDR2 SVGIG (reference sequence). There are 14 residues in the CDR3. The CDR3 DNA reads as TGTGCCGGTCTAGCGGGAGGGATTATCTACGAGCAGTACTTC. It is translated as CAGLAGGIIYEQYF.

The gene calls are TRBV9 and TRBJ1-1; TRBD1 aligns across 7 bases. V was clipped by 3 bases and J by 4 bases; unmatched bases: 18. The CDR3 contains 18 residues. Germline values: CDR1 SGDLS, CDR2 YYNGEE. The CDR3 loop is CASSADPVGYRGVTEAFF. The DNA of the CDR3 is TGTGCCAGCAGCGCCGATCCCGTAGGCTACAGGGGTGTCACTGAAGCTTTCTTT.

CDR3 nucleotides: TGTGCCAGCAGCCAGGTTAGCGGGAGAAACTTTCAGAAGCTAGCCAAAAACATTCAGTACTTC. Translation: CASSQVSGRNFQKLAKNIQYF. This rearrangement joins TRBV4-2 to TRBJ2-4; 9 bases fit TRBD2. Germline V CDR1 and CDR2: LGHNA, YNFKEQ. This CDR3 is 21 amino acids long. Germline trimming cut 3 bases from V and 0 bases from J; bases unmatched to any gene: 18.

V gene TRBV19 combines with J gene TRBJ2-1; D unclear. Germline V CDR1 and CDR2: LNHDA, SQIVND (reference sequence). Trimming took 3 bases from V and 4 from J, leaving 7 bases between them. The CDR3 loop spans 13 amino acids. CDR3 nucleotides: TGTGCCAGTAGTATCGCCGGTTACAATGAGCAGTTCTTC. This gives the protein CASSIAGYNEQFF. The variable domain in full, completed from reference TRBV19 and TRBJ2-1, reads DGGITQSPKYLFRKEGQNVTLSCEQNLNHDAMYWYRQDPGQGLRLIYYSQIVNDFQKGDIAEGYSVSREKKESFPLTVTSAQKNPTAFYLCASSIAGYNEQFFGPGTRLTVL.

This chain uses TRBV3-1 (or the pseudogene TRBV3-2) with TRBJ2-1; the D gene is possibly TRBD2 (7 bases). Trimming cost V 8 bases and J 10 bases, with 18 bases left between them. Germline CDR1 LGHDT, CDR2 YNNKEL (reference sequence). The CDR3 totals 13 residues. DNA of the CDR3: TGTGCCAGCCGAGGGGGAGGGAATACAGAGCAGTTCTTC. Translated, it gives CASRGGGNTEQFF.

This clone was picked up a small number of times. The CDR3 reads CASSSSPGIRSEQYF. Written as DNA, the CDR3 is TGTGCCAGCAGTTCCTCTCCGGGGATCAGGTCCGAGCAGTACTTC. The chain couples TRBV27 to TRBJ2-7; D possibly corresponds to TRBD2 (5 bases). This CDR3 contains 15 residues. Trimming took off 4 bases at V and 6 bases at J, with 19 bases between the two ends. CDR1 is MNHEY, CDR2 SMNVEV, per germline (reference sequence).

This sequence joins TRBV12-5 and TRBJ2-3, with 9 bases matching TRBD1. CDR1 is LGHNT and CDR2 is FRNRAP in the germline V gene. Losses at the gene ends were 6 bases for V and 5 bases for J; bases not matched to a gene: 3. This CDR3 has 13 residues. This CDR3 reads CASGEDRGDTQYF. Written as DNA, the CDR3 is TGTGCTAGTGGGGAGGACAGGGGAGATACGCAGTATTTT.

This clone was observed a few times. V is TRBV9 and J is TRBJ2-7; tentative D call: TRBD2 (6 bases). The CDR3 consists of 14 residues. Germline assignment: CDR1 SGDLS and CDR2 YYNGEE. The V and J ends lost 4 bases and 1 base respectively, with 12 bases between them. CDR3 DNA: TGTGCCAGCAGCCCTCTAGGAGGGTCCTACGAGCAGTACTTC. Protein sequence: CASSPLGGSYEQYF.

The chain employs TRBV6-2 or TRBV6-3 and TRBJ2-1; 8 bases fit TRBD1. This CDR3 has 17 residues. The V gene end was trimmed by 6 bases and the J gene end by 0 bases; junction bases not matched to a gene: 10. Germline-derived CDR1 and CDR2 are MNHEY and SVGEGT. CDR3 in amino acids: CASSDGTGVSSYNEQFF. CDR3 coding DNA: TGTGCCAGCAGCGACGGGACAGGCGTCAGCTCCTACAATGAGCAGTTCTTC.